These 3 T cell receptor beta chains were all obtained from the same sample, sequenced in a study of identical twins. TCRdb reprocessed the 5' RACE reads via MiXCR and lists one record per CDR3 protein. The sample includes some 590,000 distinct CDR3 sequences, 7.5% to 10% of them seen just once. These data also formed part of another study, on yellow fever vaccine responses in identical twins.

The sequencing input was PBMCs. These receptors came from a woman aged 18-29 years in good health.

The sample holds many counts of this clonotype. The rearrangement joins TRBV5-6 to TRBJ2-3; D might be TRBD1 or TRBD2, each matching 5 bases. Trimming left V 0 bases short and J 5 bases short, with 13 bases between. Germline values: CDR1 SGHDT, CDR2 YYEEEE. The CDR3 is 15 residues long. The DNA of the CDR3 is TGTGCCAGCAGCTTGGAAGGGACGACGGAAGATACGCAGTATTTT. This translates into CASSLEGTTEDTQYF.

The chain employs TRBV5-1 and TRBJ1-1; D remains ambiguous. V lost 0 bases, J lost 5 bases, and 11 bases lay in between. The germline CDR1 and CDR2 sequences are SGHRS and YFSETQ. The CDR3 extends over 14 amino acids. CDR3 sequence: CASSLGQERTEAFF. CDR3 DNA: TGCGCCAGCAGCTTGGGTCAGGAACGGACTGAAGCTTTCTTT.

This clonotype showed up just a few times. V and J are TRBV2 and TRBJ2-2; the D gene is possibly TRBD1 (6 bases). Germline V gene sequence: CDR1 SNHLY, CDR2 FYNNEI. This CDR3 has 18 residues. V lost 6 bases and J 1 base, leaving 21 bases between the germline ends. CDR3 loop: CASRTDRVVILNTGELFF. The DNA for the CDR3 is TGTGCCAGCAGGACGGACAGAGTTGTCATATTGAACACCGGGGAGCTGTTTTTT.